Presented here are 16 T cell receptor beta chains from one specimen sequenced in a study of blood T cell repertoires in COVID-19. Measured with immunoSEQ multiplex PCR; TCRdb has only the in-frame clones, and not every one. The sample includes 250,000 or so clones, 88% of them seen just once. Sequenced sample: peripheral blood. Source of these receptors: a woman aged 25 to 39 with acute or convalescent COVID-19.

CDR3 DNA: TGTGCCAGCACTCCGGGACAGGGGGCGCCCACTGAAGCTTTCTTT. Encoded protein: CASTPGQGAPTEAFF. The genes are TRBV5-4 and TRBJ1-1, with 12 bases fitting TRBD1. The V segment lost 6 bases and the J segment 4 bases; nucleotides outside the gene matches: 7. CDR1 and CDR2 (germline): SGHNT, YYREEE (reference sequence). CDR3 size: 15 residues.

This clone showed up just a few times. The V call is TRBV20-1, the J call TRBJ2-5, with TRBD2 identical over 8 bases. J gave up 5 bases and V 3 bases, and 2 bases lay outside the gene matches. The CDR3 totals 12 residues. Per germline, CDR1 DFQATT and CDR2 SNEGSKA (reference sequence). CDR3 bases: TGCAGTGCTAGTCCTAGCGGGGAGACCCAGTACTTC. Amino acid sequence: CSASPSGETQYF.

The chain joins TRBV7-2 to TRBJ2-1; D is ambiguous. The CDR3 consists of 13 residues. CDR1 is SGHTA, CDR2 FQGNSA, per germline. Trimming left V 3 bases short and J 1 base short, with 4 bases between. The CDR3 is CASSFQSYNEQFF. CDR3 bases: TGTGCCAGCAGCTTCCAGTCCTACAATGAGCAGTTCTTC.

The chain combines TRBV29-1 with TRBJ2-5, with D possibly matching TRBD1 (6 bases). The CDR3 length is 13 residues. Germline-derived CDR1 and CDR2 are SQVTM and ANQGSEA. V shed 7 bases and J shed 5 bases, with 17 bases lying between them. The CDR3 region is CSATADSPETQYF. CDR3 in DNA: TGCAGCGCCACGGCGGACAGTCCGGAGACCCAGTACTTC.

The chain links TRBV25-1 to TRBJ2-7; maybe TRBD1 (5 bases). Trimming removed 2 bases at V and 2 bases at J, with 13 bases between. The CDR3 runs to 15 residues. The germline gives CDR1 MGHDK, CDR2 SYGVNS. The CDR3 is CASSEAIGETYEQYF. CDR3 bases: TGTGCCAGCAGTGAAGCTATAGGGGAAACCTACGAGCAGTACTTC.

The genes are TRBV11-2 and TRBJ2-7; 11 bases are a match to TRBD2. From germline, CDR1 is SGHAT and CDR2 FQNNGV. The CDR3 consists of 15 residues. The V segment lost 1 base and the J segment 7 bases; nucleotides outside the gene matches: 6. CDR3 DNA: TGTGCCAGCAGCTTAGTTCTAGCGGGAGGTGGGGAGCAGTACTTC. Residues: CASSLVLAGGGEQYF.

The V gene is TRBV19, the J gene TRBJ1-1; D might be TRBD1 (5 bases). This CDR3 contains 15 residues. V lost 5 bases and J lost 0, with 13 bases in between. Germline V gene lookup returns CDR1 LNHDA and CDR2 SQIVND (reference sequence). CDR3 residues: CASSSSDRLNTEAFF. For the CDR3, the DNA is TGTGCCAGTAGTTCAAGTGACAGACTGAACACTGAAGCTTTCTTT.

This rearrangement joins TRBV19 to TRBJ1-1; 7 nucleotides agree with TRBD1. V lost 3 bases, J lost 0 bases, and 1 base stayed unmatched. The length of the CDR3 is 14 residues. CDR1 is LNHDA and CDR2 is SQIVND in the germline V gene (reference sequence). Here the CDR3 reads CASSMGQMNTEAFF. Written as DNA, the CDR3 is TGTGCCAGTAGTATGGGACAGATGAACACTGAAGCTTTCTTT.

This clone was counted between two and nine times. The chain couples TRBV7-9 to TRBJ2-2; 11 bases map to TRBD2. The V gene end was trimmed by 1 base and the J gene end by 2 bases; junction bases not matched to a gene: 9. CDR1 and CDR2 (germline): SEHNR, FQNEAQ (reference sequence). This CDR3 contains 19 residues. The CDR3, as DNA: TGTGCCAGCAGCTTAGAGGCTAGCGGGAGGCGTATCAACACCGGGGAGCTGTTTTTT. Residues: CASSLEASGRRINTGELFF. Full variable domain (remainder filled in from reference TRBV7-9 and TRBJ2-2): DTGVSQNPRHKITKRGQNVTFRCDPISEHNRLYWYRQTLGQGPEFLTYFQNEAQLEKSRLLSDRFSAERPKGSFSTLEIQRTEQGDSAMYLCASSLEASGRRINTGELFFGEGSRLTVL.

This sequence joins TRBV9 and TRBJ2-3, with TRBD2 matching over 10 bases. Germline V CDR1 and CDR2: SGDLS, YYNGEE. J lost 5 bases, V lost 3 bases, and 21 bases had no gene match. This CDR3 has 20 amino acids. The CDR3, as DNA: TGTGCCAGCAGCGCATCGGGACCGACCTTTAGCGGGAGGAAGGTAGATACGCAGTATTTT. Protein: CASSASGPTFSGRKVDTQYF.

This rearrangement joins TRBV30 to TRBJ1-2; D might be TRBD1 (6 bases). This CDR3 has 14 amino acids. Germline values: CDR1 GTSNPN, CDR2 SVGIG (reference sequence). Trimming removed 3 bases from V and 2 bases from J, with 13 bases in between. CDR3 nucleotides: TGTGCCTGGAGGGTTTTGGACAGCAACTATGGCTACACCTTC. Amino acids: CAWRVLDSNYGYTF.

The rearrangement uses TRBV4-3 and TRBJ2-7; 9 bases map to TRBD1. The germline V gene encodes CDR1 LGHNA and CDR2 YSLEER. The length of the CDR3 is 16 residues. Trimming cost V 0 bases and J 4 bases; bases outside gene matches: 7. CDR3 sequence reads: CASSQDPGTGPYEQYF. CDR3 DNA: TGCGCCAGCAGCCAAGATCCCGGGACAGGGCCTTACGAGCAGTACTTC.

V gene TRBV4-1 combines with J gene TRBJ2-7, with TRBD2 as a possible D gene (6 bases). V was pared by 1 base and J by 0 bases, with 13 bases between. Germline assignment: CDR1 MGHRA and CDR2 YSYEKL. The CDR3 runs 16 residues. The DNA of the CDR3 is TGCGCCAGCAGCCAAGTTGCTAGCGATAGCTCCTACGAGCAGTACTTC. Protein: CASSQVASDSSYEQYF.

The chain is built from TRBV5-4 and TRBJ2-1, with 10 bases identical to TRBD2. V trimming: 4 bases; J trimming: 5 bases; junction bases outside the gene matches: 9. CDR1 is SGHNT and CDR2 is YYREEE in the germline V gene (reference sequence). CDR3 length: 16 amino acids. As DNA, the CDR3 is TGTGCCAGCAGCATAGCAACTAGCGGGACAAACAATGAGCAGTTCTTC. This gives the protein CASSIATSGTNNEQFF.

V usage is TRBV7-3 and J usage is TRBJ1-4, with 8 bases matching TRBD1. CDR1 and CDR2 (germline): SGHTA, FQGTGA. Trimming removed 2 bases from V and 7 bases from J; junction bases left unmatched: 3. This CDR3 spans 14 amino acids. CDR3 residues: CASSLSGGVEKLFF. DNA of the CDR3: TGTGCCAGCAGCTTATCAGGGGGCGTTGAAAAACTGTTTTTT.

This chain uses TRBV5-5 with TRBJ1-1, with a tentative D call TRBD1 (5 bases). Germline CDR1 SGHKS, CDR2 YYEKEE (reference sequence). The CDR3 is 17 residues long. V shed 1 base and J shed 0 bases, with 16 bases lying between them. CDR3 in DNA: TGTGCCAGCAGCTTGACTACGGGGGGGAGCATGAACACTGAAGCTTTCTTT. It encodes CASSLTTGGSMNTEAFF.